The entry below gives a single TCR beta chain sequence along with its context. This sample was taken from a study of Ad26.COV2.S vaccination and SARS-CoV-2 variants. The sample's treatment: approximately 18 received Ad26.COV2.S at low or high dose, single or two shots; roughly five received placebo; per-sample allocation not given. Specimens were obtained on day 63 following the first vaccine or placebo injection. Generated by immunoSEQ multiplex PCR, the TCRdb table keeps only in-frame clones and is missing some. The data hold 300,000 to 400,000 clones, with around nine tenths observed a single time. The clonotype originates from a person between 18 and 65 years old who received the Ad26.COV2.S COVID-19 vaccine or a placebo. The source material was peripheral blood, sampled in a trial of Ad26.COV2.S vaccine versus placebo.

CDR3 coding DNA: TGTGCCAGCAGTGAATCCCGGGCAGGGACGGCCGGGGAGCTGTTTTTT. The encoded protein is CASSESRAGTAGELFF. The V gene is TRBV25-1, the J gene TRBJ2-2; the D call may be TRBD1 or TRBD2 (5 bases each). Trimming cost V 1 base and J 6 bases, with 15 bases left between them. From germline, CDR1 is MGHDK and CDR2 SYGVNS. The CDR3 covers 16 residues.